This TCR beta chain came from a study of shared clonotypes between healthy human individuals. Repertoires were generated with immunoSEQ multiplex PCR, while TCRdb's copy carries only in-frame clones and drops some. The sample shows about 1 million clones, roughly 70% of them seen only once. Germline lookup yields CDR1 MNHEY and CDR2 SVGAGI. Trimming cost V 0 bases and J 2 bases, with 10 bases left between them. CDR3 length: 15 amino acids. The study drew all its donors from Caucasian adults living in Nashville, Tennessee. Remarks on this clone: Its cognate antigen is unknown.

General observations from the study: Generation of non-shared clonotypes was less probable than generation of clonotypes shared by all four donors. It was only blood that was sampled, and tissue repertoires likely differ.

The V call is TRBV6-5, the J call TRBJ1-1; D is ambiguous. This TCR derives from a man in his late teens or twenties in good health. Sequencing was carried out using memory CD4+ T cells sorted from blood. Described subset: CD45RA-negative fraction. Here the CDR3 DNA reads TGTGCCAGCAGTTACTCGAATACACTTAACACTGAAGCTTTCTTT. It translates to CASSYSNTLNTEAFF.